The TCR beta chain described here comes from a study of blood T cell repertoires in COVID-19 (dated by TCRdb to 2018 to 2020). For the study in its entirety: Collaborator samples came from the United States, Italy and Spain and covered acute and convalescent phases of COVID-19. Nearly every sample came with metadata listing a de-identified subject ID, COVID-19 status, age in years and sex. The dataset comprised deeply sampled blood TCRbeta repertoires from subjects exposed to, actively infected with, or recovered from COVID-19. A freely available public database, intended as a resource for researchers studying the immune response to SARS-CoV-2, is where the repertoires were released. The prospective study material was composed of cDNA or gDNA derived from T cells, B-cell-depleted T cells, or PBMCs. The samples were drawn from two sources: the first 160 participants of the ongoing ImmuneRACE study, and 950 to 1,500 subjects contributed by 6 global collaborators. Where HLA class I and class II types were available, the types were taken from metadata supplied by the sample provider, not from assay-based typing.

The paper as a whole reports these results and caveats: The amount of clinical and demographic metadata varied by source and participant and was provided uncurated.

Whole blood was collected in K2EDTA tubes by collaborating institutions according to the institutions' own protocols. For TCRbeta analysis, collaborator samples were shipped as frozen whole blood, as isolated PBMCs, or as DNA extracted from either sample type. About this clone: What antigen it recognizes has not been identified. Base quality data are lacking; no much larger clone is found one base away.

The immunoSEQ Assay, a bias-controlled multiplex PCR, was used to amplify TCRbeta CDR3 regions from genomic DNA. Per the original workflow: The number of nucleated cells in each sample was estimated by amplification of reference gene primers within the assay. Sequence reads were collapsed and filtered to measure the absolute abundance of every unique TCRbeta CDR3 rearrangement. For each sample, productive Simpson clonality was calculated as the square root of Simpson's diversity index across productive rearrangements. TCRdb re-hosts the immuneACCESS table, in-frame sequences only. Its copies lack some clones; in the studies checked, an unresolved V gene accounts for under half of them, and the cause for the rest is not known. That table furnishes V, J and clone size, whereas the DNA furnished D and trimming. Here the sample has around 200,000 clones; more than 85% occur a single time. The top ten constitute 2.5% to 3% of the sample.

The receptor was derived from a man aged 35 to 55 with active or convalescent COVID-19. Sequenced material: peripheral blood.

At the DNA level, the sequence is TGTGCCAGCAGCTTGGACACGAACACCGGGGAGCTGTTTTTT. Translated, it reads CASSLDTNTGELFF. The chain is assembled from TRBV5-4 and TRBJ2-2, with the D gene not clear enough to name. The V end loses 0 bases and the J end loses 0 bases, and a stretch of 3 bases separates them. The germline V gene encodes CDR1 SGHNT and CDR2 YYREEE (reference sequence). The cysteine opens and the phenylalanine closes a CDR3 of 14 amino acids. Left in the record is the CDR3 DNA by itself, 42 bases read in frame from the first base.